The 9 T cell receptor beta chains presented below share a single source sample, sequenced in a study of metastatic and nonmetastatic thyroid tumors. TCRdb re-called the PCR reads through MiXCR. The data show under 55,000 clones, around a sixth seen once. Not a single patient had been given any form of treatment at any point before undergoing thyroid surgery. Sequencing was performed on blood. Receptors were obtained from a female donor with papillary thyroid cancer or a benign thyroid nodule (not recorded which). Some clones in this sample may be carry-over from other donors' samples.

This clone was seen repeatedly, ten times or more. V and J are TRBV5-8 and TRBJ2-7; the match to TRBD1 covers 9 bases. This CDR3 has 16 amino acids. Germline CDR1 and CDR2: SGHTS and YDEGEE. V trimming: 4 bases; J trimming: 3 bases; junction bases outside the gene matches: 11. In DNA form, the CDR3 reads TGTGCCAGCAGCCTGGGACAGGGTTTCTCTCTCTACGAGCAGTACTTC. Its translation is CASSLGQGFSLYEQYF.

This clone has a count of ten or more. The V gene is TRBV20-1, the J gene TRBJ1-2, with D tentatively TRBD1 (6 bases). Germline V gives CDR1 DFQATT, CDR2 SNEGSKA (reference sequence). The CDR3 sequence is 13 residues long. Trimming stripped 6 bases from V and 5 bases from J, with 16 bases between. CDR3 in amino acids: CSASGTYRYGYTF. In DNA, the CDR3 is TGCAGTGCAAGTGGGACATATCGATATGGCTACACCTTC.

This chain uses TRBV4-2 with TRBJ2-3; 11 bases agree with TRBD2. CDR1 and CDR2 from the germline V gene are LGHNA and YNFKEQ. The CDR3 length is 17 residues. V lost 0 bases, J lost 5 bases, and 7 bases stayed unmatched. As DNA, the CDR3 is TGTGCCAGCAGCCAAGACCTAGCGGGGGGCCATGGAGATACGCAGTATTTT. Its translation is CASSQDLAGGHGDTQYF.

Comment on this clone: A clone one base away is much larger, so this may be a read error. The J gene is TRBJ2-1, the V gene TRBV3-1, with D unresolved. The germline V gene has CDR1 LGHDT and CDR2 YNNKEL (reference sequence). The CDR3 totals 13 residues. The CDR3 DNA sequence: TGTGCCAGCAGCCTTTCGGGTCACAATGAGAAGTTCTTC. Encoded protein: CASSLSGHNEKFF.

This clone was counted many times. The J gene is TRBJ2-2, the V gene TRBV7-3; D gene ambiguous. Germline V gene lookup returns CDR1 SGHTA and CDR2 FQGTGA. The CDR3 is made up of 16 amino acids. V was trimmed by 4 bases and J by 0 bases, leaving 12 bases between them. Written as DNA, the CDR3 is TGTGCCAGCAGCTACCTGATTGGTACGAACACCGGGGAGCTGTTTTTT. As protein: CASSYLIGTNTGELFF.

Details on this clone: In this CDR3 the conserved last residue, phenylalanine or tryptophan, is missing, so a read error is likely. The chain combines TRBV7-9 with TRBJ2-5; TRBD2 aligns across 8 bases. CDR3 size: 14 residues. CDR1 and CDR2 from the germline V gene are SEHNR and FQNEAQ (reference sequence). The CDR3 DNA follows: TGTGCCAGCATCTTAAAACTAGCGGTAGAGACCCAGTACCTC. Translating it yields CASILKLAVETQYL.

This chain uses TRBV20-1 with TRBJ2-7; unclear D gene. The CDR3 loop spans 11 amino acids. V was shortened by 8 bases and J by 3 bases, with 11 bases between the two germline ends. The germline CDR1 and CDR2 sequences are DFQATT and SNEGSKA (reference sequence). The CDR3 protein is CSTQISYEQYF. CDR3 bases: TGCAGTACTCAAATTAGCTACGAGCAGTACTTC.

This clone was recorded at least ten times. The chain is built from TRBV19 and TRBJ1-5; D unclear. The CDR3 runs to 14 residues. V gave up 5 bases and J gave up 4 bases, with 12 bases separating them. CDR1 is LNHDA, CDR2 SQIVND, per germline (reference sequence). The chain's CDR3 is CASSPLTLNQPQHF. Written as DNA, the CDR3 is TGTGCCAGTAGTCCGCTGACACTAAATCAGCCCCAGCATTTT.

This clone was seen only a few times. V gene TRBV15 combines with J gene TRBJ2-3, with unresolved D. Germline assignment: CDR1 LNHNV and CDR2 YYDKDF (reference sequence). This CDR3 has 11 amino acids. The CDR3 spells CVARFADTQYF. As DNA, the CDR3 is TGTGTCGCCAGATTCGCAGATACGCAGTATTTT.